These T cell receptor beta chains were read from a single sample in a study of T-cell memory formation after mild COVID-19. Each CDR3 protein is one row after TCRdb ran MiXCR on the 5' RACE reads. This table has 300,000 to 400,000 distinct CDR3 sequences, about an eighth appearing once. Sequenced: PBMCs or a T cell subset sorted from them (not recorded which). These receptors all stem from a man aged 18-30 years who had mild COVID-19 (a few samples of this study predate the infection). Cell type and time point are not known. The CDR3 runs from the conserved cysteine through the conserved F or W. The D gene is left open where the match is weak. The size of a clone is reported for some rows only, either as once, few or many, or as a class for expanded clones.

v_gene: TRBV5-4
abundance: NA
j_gene: TRBJ2-1
d_gene: NA
CDR3aa: CASSLWVHNEQFF
CDR3nt: TGTGCCAGCAGCCTCTGGGTACACAATGAGCAGTTCTTC

v_gene: TRBV6-5
abundance: NA
j_gene: TRBJ2-1
d_gene: NA
CDR3aa: CASSYLGGNEQFF
CDR3nt: TGTGCCAGCAGTTACCTGGGGGGCAATGAGCAGTTCTTC

v_gene: TRBV20-1
abundance: once
j_gene: TRBJ2-5
d_gene: TRBD2
CDR3aa: CSAAPPAGGQTQYF
CDR3nt: TGCAGTGCTGCCCCCCCAGCGGGGGGCCAGACCCAGTACTTC

v_gene: TRBV27
abundance: few
j_gene: TRBJ2-3
d_gene: NA
CDR3aa: CASSRFGPDTQYF
CDR3nt: TGTGCCAGCAGTCGTTTCGGGCCAGATACGCAGTATTTT

v_gene: TRBV6-5
abundance: many
j_gene: TRBJ1-1
d_gene: NA
CDR3aa: CASSLEGVREAFF
CDR3nt: TGTGCCAGCAGTTTAGAGGGCGTTCGGGAAGCTTTCTTT

v_gene: TRBV10-3
abundance: few
j_gene: TRBJ2-1
d_gene: TRBD1
CDR3aa: CAIRETGGANNEQFF
CDR3nt: TGTGCCATCAGAGAGACAGGGGGGGCAAACAATGAGCAGTTCTTC

v_gene: TRBV5-1
abundance: NA
j_gene: TRBJ2-1
d_gene: NA
CDR3aa: CASTEQGPNNEQFF
CDR3nt: TGCGCCAGCACCGAGCAGGGGCCAAACAATGAGCAGTTCTTC

v_gene: TRBV24-1
abundance: NA
j_gene: TRBJ2-1
d_gene: TRBD2
CDR3aa: CATSDSTFSGGREQFF
CDR3nt: TGTGCCACCAGTGATAGTACATTTAGCGGGGGGCGTGAGCAGTTCTTC

v_gene: TRBV5-1
abundance: NA
j_gene: TRBJ2-6
d_gene: NA
CDR3aa: CASSLVTGSGANVLTF
CDR3nt: TGCGCCAGCAGCTTGGTCACAGGGAGTGGGGCCAACGTCCTGACTTTC

v_gene: TRBV5-1
abundance: many
j_gene: TRBJ2-7
d_gene: TRBD1
CDR3aa: CASRTGGLYEQYF
CDR3nt: TGCGCCAGCAGGACAGGGGGCCTCTACGAGCAGTACTTC

v_gene: TRBV12-3/TRBV12-4
abundance: NA
j_gene: TRBJ2-3
d_gene: TRBD1
CDR3aa: CASSYGTGRDTQYF
CDR3nt: TGTGCCAGCAGTTATGGGACAGGGAGAGATACGCAGTATTTT

v_gene: TRBV24-1
abundance: many
j_gene: TRBJ1-2
d_gene: TRBD1
CDR3aa: CATSDRDRAYGYTF
CDR3nt: TGTGCCACCAGTGATCGGGACAGGGCCTATGGCTACACCTTC

v_gene: TRBV27
abundance: NA
j_gene: TRBJ1-1
d_gene: NA
CDR3aa: CASGRHHGMNTEAFF
CDR3nt: TGTGCCAGCGGCAGACACCATGGAATGAACACTGAAGCTTTCTTT

v_gene: TRBV6-1
abundance: few
j_gene: TRBJ2-5
d_gene: NA
CDR3aa: CASSTDRRAQYF
CDR3nt: TGTGCCAGCAGTACCGACCGTAGGGCCCAGTACTTC

v_gene: TRBV4-3
abundance: many
j_gene: TRBJ1-2
d_gene: NA
CDR3aa: CASSQETGNGYTF
CDR3nt: TGCGCCAGCAGCCAAGAAACAGGGAATGGCTACACCTTC

v_gene: TRBV6-5
abundance: few
j_gene: TRBJ1-2
d_gene: TRBD1
CDR3aa: CASSSGTGGDYGYTF
CDR3nt: TGTGCCAGCAGTTCAGGGACAGGGGGCGACTATGGCTACACCTTC

v_gene: TRBV27
abundance: NA
j_gene: TRBJ1-5
d_gene: NA
CDR3aa: CASSLGFRGQPQHF
CDR3nt: TGTGCCAGCAGTTTGGGATTCCGGGGTCAGCCCCAGCATTTT

v_gene: TRBV3-1
abundance: few
j_gene: TRBJ1-4
d_gene: NA
CDR3aa: CASSQDVTGIKLFF
CDR3nt: TGTGCCAGCAGCCAAGACGTAACAGGGATAAAACTGTTTTTT

v_gene: TRBV4-1
abundance: NA
j_gene: TRBJ2-5
d_gene: NA
CDR3aa: CASSQERGQQETQYF
CDR3nt: TGCGCCAGCAGCCAAGAGAGAGGACAGCAAGAGACCCAGTACTTC

v_gene: TRBV19
abundance: few
j_gene: TRBJ2-7
d_gene: TRBD1
CDR3aa: CASSAGGLYEQYF
CDR3nt: TGTGCCAGTAGTGCAGGGGGTTTATACGAGCAGTACTTC

v_gene: TRBV6-1
abundance: NA
j_gene: TRBJ1-6
d_gene: NA
CDR3aa: CASRFQDRLNSPLHF
CDR3nt: TGTGCCAGCAGATTCCAGGACAGATTAAATTCACCCCTCCACTTT

v_gene: TRBV29-1
abundance: NA
j_gene: TRBJ2-3
d_gene: TRBD2
CDR3aa: CSVDRLAGGADTQYF
CDR3nt: TGCAGCGTTGACAGGCTAGCGGGGGGGGCAGATACGCAGTATTTT

v_gene: TRBV4-3
abundance: NA
j_gene: TRBJ1-6
d_gene: NA
CDR3aa: CASVPESYSPLHF
CDR3nt: TGCGCCAGCGTCCCTGAGTCTTATTCACCCCTCCACTTT

v_gene: TRBV4-1
abundance: NA
j_gene: TRBJ2-1
d_gene: TRBD2
CDR3aa: CASSVRAGGPYNEQFF
CDR3nt: TGCGCCAGCAGCGTCAGGGCGGGGGGGCCTTACAATGAGCAGTTCTTC

v_gene: TRBV2
abundance: many
j_gene: TRBJ2-1
d_gene: TRBD2
CDR3aa: CASSAPGTSGESSYNEQFF
CDR3nt: TGTGCCAGCAGTGCTCCCGGGACTAGCGGGGAGAGCTCCTACAATGAGCAGTTCTTC

v_gene: TRBV7-8
abundance: few
j_gene: TRBJ2-7
d_gene: NA
CDR3aa: CASSLRPGAEEQYF
CDR3nt: TGTGCCAGCAGCCTCAGGCCGGGGGCAGAGGAGCAGTACTTC

v_gene: TRBV12-5
abundance: few
j_gene: TRBJ1-5
d_gene: NA
CDR3aa: CASGLRQPQHF
CDR3nt: TGTGCTAGTGGTTTGAGACAGCCCCAGCATTTT

v_gene: TRBV6-5
abundance: NA
j_gene: TRBJ1-1
d_gene: NA
CDR3aa: CASRPHEAFF
CDR3nt: TGTGCCAGCCGACCCCATGAAGCTTTCTTT

v_gene: TRBV5-4
abundance: NA
j_gene: TRBJ2-5
d_gene: TRBD2
CDR3aa: CASSRGTGGLSETQYF
CDR3nt: TGTGCCAGCAGCCGAGGAACGGGGGGGCTTAGCGAGACCCAGTACTTC

v_gene: TRBV5-8
abundance: NA
j_gene: TRBJ2-3
d_gene: TRBD2
CDR3aa: CASRWTSGGHPFSTDTQYF
CDR3nt: TGTGCCAGCAGATGGACTAGCGGGGGACATCCCTTTAGCACAGATACGCAGTATTTT

v_gene: TRBV12-3/TRBV12-4
abundance: many
j_gene: TRBJ2-5
d_gene: NA
CDR3aa: CASSLPLASAGETQYF
CDR3nt: TGTGCCAGCAGTTTGCCCCTCGCGTCAGCTGGAGAGACCCAGTACTTC

v_gene: TRBV7-3
abundance: NA
j_gene: TRBJ2-7
d_gene: TRBD1
CDR3aa: CASSPGTGTSEQYF
CDR3nt: TGTGCCAGCTCCCCTGGGACAGGTACTTCCGAGCAGTACTTC

v_gene: TRBV7-6
abundance: NA
j_gene: TRBJ2-7
d_gene: NA
CDR3aa: CASSPSSGESYEQYF
CDR3nt: TGTGCCAGCAGCCCATCCTCCGGGGAGTCCTACGAGCAGTACTTC

v_gene: TRBV4-1
abundance: NA
j_gene: TRBJ2-3
d_gene: NA
CDR3aa: CASSQQPPGWGTDTQYF
CDR3nt: TGCGCCAGCAGCCAACAACCACCGGGATGGGGGACAGATACGCAGTATTTT

v_gene: TRBV12-3/TRBV12-4
abundance: many
j_gene: TRBJ1-3
d_gene: NA
CDR3aa: CASSLLGNTIYF
CDR3nt: TGTGCCAGCAGTTTGCTGGGAAACACCATATATTTT

v_gene: TRBV7-2
abundance: few
j_gene: TRBJ1-1
d_gene: NA
CDR3aa: CASSLVDGTEAFF
CDR3nt: TGTGCCAGCAGCTTAGTTGACGGGACTGAAGCTTTCTTT

v_gene: TRBV4-2
abundance: NA
j_gene: TRBJ2-7
d_gene: TRBD2
CDR3aa: CASSQVSGGAYEQYF
CDR3nt: TGTGCCAGCAGCCAAGTCAGCGGGGGGGCCTACGAGCAGTACTTC

v_gene: TRBV20-1
abundance: NA
j_gene: TRBJ2-3
d_gene: NA
CDR3aa: CSTSRGTDTQYF
CDR3nt: TGCAGTACATCTAGGGGGACAGATACGCAGTATTTT

v_gene: TRBV5-1
abundance: NA
j_gene: TRBJ1-2
d_gene: NA
CDR3aa: CASSPAQPGVYGYTF
CDR3nt: TGCGCCAGCAGCCCTGCTCAGCCGGGGGTCTATGGCTACACCTTC

v_gene: TRBV7-9
abundance: many
j_gene: TRBJ2-5
d_gene: NA
CDR3aa: CASSEAVGETQYF
CDR3nt: TGTGCCAGCAGCGAGGCGGTGGGGGAGACCCAGTACTTC

v_gene: TRBV4-1
abundance: many
j_gene: TRBJ2-7
d_gene: NA
CDR3aa: CASSQEYSPYEQYF
CDR3nt: TGCGCCAGCAGCCAAGAGTACAGTCCCTACGAGCAGTACTTC

v_gene: TRBV3-1
abundance: few
j_gene: TRBJ1-4
d_gene: NA
CDR3aa: CASSPPRGGVSEKLFF
CDR3nt: TGTGCCAGCAGCCCTCCCCGGGGGGGCGTTAGTGAAAAACTGTTTTTT

v_gene: TRBV7-9
abundance: many
j_gene: TRBJ1-6
d_gene: NA
CDR3aa: CASSSGDLSPLHF
CDR3nt: TGTGCCAGCAGCTCCGGGGATCTTTCACCCCTCCACTTT

v_gene: TRBV30
abundance: NA
j_gene: TRBJ2-7
d_gene: NA
CDR3aa: CAWRTQGRDYEQYF
CDR3nt: TGTGCCTGGAGAACCCAGGGGCGTGACTACGAGCAGTACTTC

v_gene: TRBV4-1
abundance: NA
j_gene: TRBJ2-5
d_gene: TRBD2
CDR3aa: CASSQEHGGAFGTQYF
CDR3nt: TGCGCCAGCAGCCAAGAGCACGGGGGGGCCTTCGGGACCCAGTACTTC

v_gene: TRBV4-3
abundance: NA
j_gene: TRBJ1-1
d_gene: NA
CDR3aa: CASSQDRGSIEAFF
CDR3nt: TGCGCCAGCAGCCAAGATCGGGGGTCGATTGAAGCTTTCTTT

v_gene: TRBV10-2
abundance: NA
j_gene: TRBJ2-4
d_gene: NA
CDR3aa: CATEGRGNIQYF
CDR3nt: TGCGCCACCGAAGGTCGGGGAAACATTCAGTACTTC

v_gene: TRBV6-5
abundance: NA
j_gene: TRBJ2-4
d_gene: NA
CDR3aa: CASRPRRLAKNIQYF
CDR3nt: TGTGCCAGCAGACCGAGACGCTTAGCCAAAAACATTCAGTACTTC

v_gene: TRBV27
abundance: few
j_gene: TRBJ2-5
d_gene: NA
CDR3aa: CASSWAGGRETQYF
CDR3nt: TGTGCCAGCAGTTGGGCAGGGGGGCGGGAGACCCAGTACTTC

v_gene: TRBV7-7
abundance: few
j_gene: TRBJ2-3
d_gene: TRBD1
CDR3aa: CASGETGAAGTQYF
CDR3nt: TGTGCCAGCGGAGAGACAGGGGCCGCGGGTACGCAGTATTTT

v_gene: TRBV27
abundance: few
j_gene: TRBJ2-3
d_gene: NA
CDR3aa: CASSFRGIVTDTQYF
CDR3nt: TGTGCCAGCAGTTTTCGGGGAATTGTCACAGATACGCAGTATTTT